Each of the 18 T cell receptor beta chains below was sequenced from the same sample in a study of blood T cell repertoires in COVID-19. Only in-frame clones appear in the TCRdb table, and some are missing; sequencing was by immunoSEQ multiplex PCR. The repertoire holds 150,000 to 250,000 clones, with approximately 85% as singletons. Source material: PBMCs or T cells enriched from blood (not recorded which). The receptors here all came from a man aged 35 to 55 who had recovered from COVID-19.

The chain has TRBV12-5 and TRBJ2-1; a weak D match, TRBD2 (6 bases). Germline V gives CDR1 LGHNT, CDR2 FRNRAP. This CDR3 is 16 amino acids long. Trimming cost V 0 bases and J 4 bases, with 13 bases left between them. CDR3 sequence (DNA): TGTGCTAGTGGTTTGGTCGGCGGGACGGGATACAATGAGCAGTTCTTC. Amino acid sequence: CASGLVGGTGYNEQFF.

The rearrangement links TRBV19 to TRBJ1-1; D gene uncertain. Trimming shortened V by 7 bases and J by 2 bases, and 8 bases separated the two germline ends. Germline V lookup: CDR1 LNHDA, CDR2 SQIVND (reference sequence). This CDR3 is 12 amino acids long. CDR3 amino acids: CASTGFNTEAFF. The CDR3 region has the DNA TGTGCCAGTACAGGATTCAACACTGAAGCTTTCTTT.

The V gene is TRBV6-2 or TRBV6-3, the J gene TRBJ2-5; TRBD1 agrees at 8 bases. This CDR3 has 16 residues. V dropped 0 bases and J dropped 4; count of bases not matched to a gene: 7. In germline, CDR1 is MNHEY, CDR2 SVGEGT. This CDR3 is CASSYSRTGRPETQYF. CDR3 nucleotides: TGTGCCAGCAGTTACTCTAGGACAGGGAGGCCAGAGACCCAGTACTTC.

The chain is built from TRBV29-1 and TRBJ2-2, with 7 bases fitting TRBD1. CDR3 size: 13 residues. V was clipped by 5 bases and J by 5 bases; unmatched bases: 5. CDR1 is SQVTM, CDR2 ANQGSEA, per germline. CDR3 DNA sequence: TGCAGCGTTCGAAGGGGGCAAACCGGGGAGCTGTTTTTT. Translation gives CSVRRGQTGELFF.

The gene calls are TRBV6-5 and TRBJ1-5; unclear D gene. V was cut by 5 bases and J by 3 bases, with 14 bases left in between. The CDR3 spans 15 residues. In germline, CDR1 is MNHEY, CDR2 SVGAGI. CDR3 amino acids: CASSRHRGLNQPQHF. CDR3 DNA: TGTGCCAGCAGTCGCCATCGGGGTCTCAATCAGCCCCAGCATTTT.

The rearrangement uses TRBV7-2 and TRBJ2-7; unclear D gene. Trimming cost V 1 base and J 3 bases, with 13 bases left between them. The germline CDR1 and CDR2 sequences are SGHTA and FQGNSA. The CDR3 runs 15 residues. CDR3 in amino acids: CASSLGPYINYEQYF. Written as DNA, the CDR3 is TGTGCCAGCAGCTTAGGCCCGTACATCAACTACGAGCAGTACTTC.

The rearrangement links TRBV30 to TRBJ1-4; TRBD1 matches at 8 bases. Germline CDR1 reads GTSNPN; CDR2 reads SVGIG (reference sequence). This CDR3 contains 13 residues. V was clipped by 8 bases and J by 4 bases; unmatched bases: 6. The CDR3 region is CARTGSLNEKLFF. The CDR3 DNA reads as TGTGCCCGGACAGGGTCCCTTAATGAAAAACTGTTTTTT.

The chain is built from TRBV6-2 or TRBV6-3 and TRBJ2-3; TRBD2 matches 10 bases. The length of the CDR3 is 15 residues. CDR1 is MNHEY, CDR2 SVGEGT, per germline. J lost 2 bases, V lost 6 bases, and 5 bases had no gene match. This CDR3 is CASSPLAGDTDTQYF. CDR3 DNA: TGTGCCAGCAGCCCCCTAGCGGGGGACACAGATACGCAGTATTTT.

Here the CDR3 reads CASRGDSHQPQHF. DNA of the CDR3: TGTGCCAGCAGGGGGGACAGTCATCAGCCCCAGCATTTT. V usage is TRBV2 and J usage is TRBJ1-5, with 7 positions matching TRBD1. The CDR3 is made up of 13 amino acids. V trimming: 6 bases; J trimming: 5 bases; junction bases outside the gene matches: 4. The germline CDR1 and CDR2 sequences are SNHLY and FYNNEI.

The V and J genes are TRBV27 and TRBJ1-2; 9 bases are a match to TRBD1. The length of the CDR3 is 14 residues. V was pared by 3 bases and J by 7 bases, with 6 bases of the junction left unmatched. Germline lookup yields CDR1 MNHEY and CDR2 SMNVEV (reference sequence). The DNA of the CDR3 is TGTGCCAGCAGTTTCCTTGGGACAGGGAGTGGCTACACCTTC. Its protein is CASSFLGTGSGYTF.

Concerning this clone: In the same sample, other DNA sequences code for this CDR3. The rearrangement joins TRBV2 to TRBJ1-6; D unresolved. The germline gives CDR1 SNHLY, CDR2 FYNNEI. The CDR3 is made up of 12 amino acids. V dropped 6 bases and J dropped 7 bases, with 7 bases sitting between them. The CDR3 nucleotides are TGTGCCAGCAGGATCCAGAATTCACCCCTCCACTTT. It specifies CASRIQNSPLHF. The full variable domain, with the rest looked up from reference TRBV2 and TRBJ1-6, is EPEVTQTPSHQVTQMGQEVILRCVPISNHLYFYWYRQILGQKVEFLVSFYNNEISEKSEIFDDQFSVERPDGSNFTLKIRSTKLEDSAMYFCASRIQNSPLHFGNGTRLTVT.

The chain carries TRBV5-1 and TRBJ2-5; D unclear. V lost 4 bases and J 3 bases, leaving 16 bases between the germline ends. The CDR3 totals 15 residues. Germline V gene lookup returns CDR1 SGHRS and CDR2 YFSETQ. The CDR3 loop reads CASSEVPALEETQYF. As DNA, the CDR3 is TGCGCCAGCAGCGAGGTTCCGGCCCTAGAAGAGACCCAGTACTTC.

This clone was detected a few times. This chain connects TRBV29-1 to TRBJ2-7; D perhaps matches TRBD2 (6 bases). This CDR3 comprises 13 residues. Looked up from germline, CDR1 is SQVTM and CDR2 is ANQGSEA. V lost 5 bases, J lost 5 bases, and 16 bases lay in between. The CDR3 is CSVRSRLGHEQYF. In DNA form, the CDR3 reads TGCAGCGTTCGTAGTAGACTAGGCCACGAGCAGTACTTC.

The chain uses TRBV9 and TRBJ2-5; 10 bases are a match to TRBD1. The germline V gene has CDR1 SGDLS and CDR2 YYNGEE. The CDR3 loop spans 15 amino acids. V shed 0 bases, J shed 4 bases, and the junction held 3 bases outside the gene matches. CDR3 nucleotide sequence: TGTGCCAGCAGCGTAGAGACAGGGGGCGGAGAGACCCAGTACTTC. Its protein product is CASSVETGGGETQYF.

This CDR3 reads CASSPGQAGGNTEAFF. The CDR3, as DNA: TGTGCCAGCAGCCCTGGACAGGCAGGGGGGAACACTGAAGCTTTCTTT. The V and J genes are TRBV5-4 and TRBJ1-1; 7 positions agree with TRBD1. J lost 1 base, V lost 4 bases, and 10 bases had no gene match. This CDR3 has 16 residues. In germline, CDR1 is SGHNT, CDR2 YYREEE (reference sequence). Based on the CDR3 plus reference TRBV5-4 and TRBJ1-1, the full variable domain is ETGVTQSPTHLIKTRGQQVTLRCSSQSGHNTVSWYQQALGQGPQFIFQYYREEENGRGNFPPRFSGLQFPNYSSELNVNALELDDSALYLCASSPGQAGGNTEAFFGQGTRLTVV.

The chain has TRBV3-1 (or the pseudogene TRBV3-2) and TRBJ1-6, with TRBD1 matching 8 bases. The CDR3 totals 16 residues. Germline CDR1 and CDR2: LGHDT and YNNKEL (reference sequence). V lost 1 base to trimming and J lost 6 bases; unmatched junction nucleotides: 5. The chain's CDR3 is CASSQGLTGANSPLHF. In DNA form, the CDR3 reads TGTGCCAGCAGCCAAGGGCTGACAGGGGCTAATTCACCCCTCCACTTT.

The rearrangement links TRBV5-1 to TRBJ1-5, with D hard to call. Germline V gives CDR1 SGHRS, CDR2 YFSETQ. With 0 bases removed from V and 3 bases from J, the gap between germline ends came to 7 bases. The CDR3 has 14 residues. CDR3 region: CASSLGGFNQPQHF. The CDR3 DNA reads TGCGCCAGCAGCTTGGGAGGATTCAATCAGCCCCAGCATTTT.

The rearrangement joins TRBV15 to TRBJ2-3; weak D call: TRBD2 (6 bases). The germline V and J ends were trimmed by 1 base and 2 bases, with 7 bases remaining between them. This CDR3 comprises 14 residues. Per germline, CDR1 LNHNV and CDR2 YYDKDF (reference sequence). The CDR3 region is CATSRGDSTDTQYF. DNA for the CDR3: TGTGCCACCAGCAGAGGGGACTCCACAGATACGCAGTATTTT.